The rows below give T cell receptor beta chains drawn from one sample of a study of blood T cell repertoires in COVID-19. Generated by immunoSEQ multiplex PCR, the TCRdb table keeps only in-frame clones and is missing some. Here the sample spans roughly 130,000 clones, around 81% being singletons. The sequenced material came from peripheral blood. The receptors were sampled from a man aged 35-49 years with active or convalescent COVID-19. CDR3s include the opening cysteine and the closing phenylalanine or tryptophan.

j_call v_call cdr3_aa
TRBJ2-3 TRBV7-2 CASSTSGAGDTQYF
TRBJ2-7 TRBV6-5 CASSKTGGHEQYF
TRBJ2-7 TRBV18 CASSSQGTAYEQYF
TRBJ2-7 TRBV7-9 CASTFGGQGANEQYF
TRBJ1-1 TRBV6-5 CASSYRGRSTEAFF
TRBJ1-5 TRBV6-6 CASSYPGQGGQPQHF
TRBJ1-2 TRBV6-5 CASRPIQGFGYTF
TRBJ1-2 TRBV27 CASSRGLNYGYTF
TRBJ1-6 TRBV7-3 CASSLTSAGNSPLHF
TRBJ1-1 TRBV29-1 CSAGDTEAFF
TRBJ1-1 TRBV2 CASTGTGDTEAFF
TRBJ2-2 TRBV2 CASSEGQRGATGELFF
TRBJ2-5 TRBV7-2 CASSTQWTSGGRETQYF
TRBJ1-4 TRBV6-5 CASSTGEEKLFF
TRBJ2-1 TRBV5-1 CASSFDRGNNEQFF
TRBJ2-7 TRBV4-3 CASSQVQGGPYEQYF
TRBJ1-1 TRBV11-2 CASSPDRGISEAFF
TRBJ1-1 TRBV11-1 CASSFGGGTTNTEAFF
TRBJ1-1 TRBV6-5 CASSYSAGAEAFF
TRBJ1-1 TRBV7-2 CASTKQGTEAFF
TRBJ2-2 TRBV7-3 CASSHGTSGTGELFF
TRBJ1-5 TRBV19 CASATGPNQPQHF
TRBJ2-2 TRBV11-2 CASSRFGQLGELFF
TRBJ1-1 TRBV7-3 CASSLAGMNTEAFF
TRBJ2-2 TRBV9 CASSVAWLAGNTGELFF
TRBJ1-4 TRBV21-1 CASSKEGQGNEKLFF
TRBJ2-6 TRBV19 CASGPPGSRSGANVLTF
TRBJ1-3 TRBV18 CASSPIDPLSSGNTIYF
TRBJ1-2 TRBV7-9 CASSGSGGLGYGYTF
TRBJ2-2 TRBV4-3 CASTSGLAANTGELFF
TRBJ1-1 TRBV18 CASSPLGRTEAFF
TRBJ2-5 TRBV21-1 CASSKGRLAGEGETQYF
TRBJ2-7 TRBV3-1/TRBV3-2 CASTSGTASYEQYF
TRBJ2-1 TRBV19 CASSMLAGTLYNEQFF
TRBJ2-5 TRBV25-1 CASSELGTGQETQYF
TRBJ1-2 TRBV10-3 CAISVGTASGYTF
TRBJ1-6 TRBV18 CASSYGVQRDSPLHF
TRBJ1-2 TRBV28 CASSSETGGRGNYGYTF
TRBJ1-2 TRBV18 CASSPTETYGYTF
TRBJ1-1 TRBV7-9 CASNTQGSLTEAFF
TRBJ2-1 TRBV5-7 CAIPGRLREQFF
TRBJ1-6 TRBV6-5 CASSSRHQNSPLHF
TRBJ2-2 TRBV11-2 CASSYGGELFF
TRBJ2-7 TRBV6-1 CASSEGPGDHYEQYF
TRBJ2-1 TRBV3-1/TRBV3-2 CASSQGTGVLF